These 10 T cell receptor beta chains share one sample of origin, sequenced in a study of T-cell memory formation after mild COVID-19 (dated by TCRdb to the early 2020s). Library preparation used 5' RACE. These reads were obtained on an Illumina NovaSeq 6000. Clones were called with MiXCR by TCRdb after fastp trimmed the public reads at Q25, and only in-frame beta chains were retained. Entries that share a CDR3 protein sequence are merged under the most common genes and DNA. For this sample there are about 440,000 distinct CDR3 sequences; around 20% appear just once. Of the sample, 8.4% falls within the top ten clones. The sequenced sample was PBMCs or a T cell subset sorted from them (not recorded which). These receptors were collected from an adult woman who had mild COVID-19 (a few samples of this study predate the infection). The sample titles of this study are shuffled in the database, so cell type and time point are left out; the donor was told from shared clones.

The V call is TRBV6-2 or TRBV6-3, the J call TRBJ2-7, with D perhaps matching TRBD2 (5 bases). Germline assignment: CDR1 MNHEY and CDR2 SVGEGT. The CDR3 sequence is 15 residues long. V was trimmed by 0 bases and J by 9 bases, leaving 18 bases between them. The CDR3 DNA follows: TGTGCCAGCAGTTACTCGAGAGTCTCCGGTGAGGGGCAGTACTTC. This sequence encodes CASSYSRVSGEGQYF.

The V and J genes are TRBV30 and TRBJ2-7; no definite D call. V lost 3 bases and J lost 2, with 8 bases in between. The germline gives CDR1 GTSNPN, CDR2 SVGIG (reference sequence). The CDR3 has 12 residues. CDR3 sequence (DNA): TGTGCCTGGAGCCCTGGAACCTACGAGCAGTACTTC. This translates into CAWSPGTYEQYF.

The genes are TRBV5-1 and TRBJ2-2, with a weak D call TRBD2 (6 bases). Between the trimmed V and J ends, which lost 0 bases and 2 bases, there was a span of 11 bases. Germline V gene lookup returns CDR1 SGHRS and CDR2 YFSETQ. The CDR3 runs to 16 residues. The CDR3 DNA sequence: TGCGCCAGCAGCTTGGATCGGGGGATCAACACCGGGGAGCTGTTTTTT. Protein: CASSLDRGINTGELFF.

This clonotype was found many times. In DNA form, the CDR3 reads TGTGCCAGCAGTTACTCCGGCTCTAGCTACGAGCAGTACTTC. The encoded protein is CASSYSGSSYEQYF. The chain has TRBV6-5 and TRBJ2-7; D not resolved. The V end lost 0 bases, the J end lost 3 bases, and 9 bases lay between the germline ends. Germline CDR1 reads MNHEY; CDR2 reads SVGAGI. The CDR3 has 14 amino acids.

This chain links TRBV9 with TRBJ2-3, with TRBD2 as a possible D gene (7 bases). Trimming took off 4 bases at V and 6 bases at J, with 15 bases between the two ends. Germline V gene sequence: CDR1 SGDLS, CDR2 YYNGEE. The CDR3 runs 14 residues. The CDR3 protein is CASSYIGGPDTQYF. DNA for the CDR3: TGTGCCAGCAGCTATATCGGGGGGCCGGATACGCAGTATTTT.

This chain links TRBV7-8 with TRBJ1-1; 8 nucleotides line up with TRBD1. The CDR3 covers 14 residues. Germline V gene lookup returns CDR1 SGHVS and CDR2 FQNEAQ. The J segment lost 5 bases and the V segment lost 5 bases, leaving 7 bases of the junction unmatched. The CDR3 DNA sequence: TGTGCCAGCAGCCCCGACAGGGGAGGGACTGAAGCTTTCTTT. This gives the protein CASSPDRGGTEAFF. Full variable domain (missing parts from reference TRBV7-8 and TRBJ1-1): GAGVSQSPRYKVAKRGQDVALRCDPISGHVSLFWYQQALGQGPEFLTYFQNEAQLDKSGLPSDRFFAERPEGSVSTLKIQRTQQEDSAVYLCASSPDRGGTEAFFGQGTRLTVV.

This chain links TRBV29-1 with TRBJ1-1; TRBD1 matches at 7 bases. The J segment lost 4 bases and the V segment lost 6 bases, leaving 5 bases of the junction unmatched. CDR3 size: 12 residues. Germline CDR1 and CDR2: SQVTM and ANQGSEA. CDR3 region: CSVGQTRTEAFF. CDR3 DNA: TGCAGCGTGGGACAGACCCGCACTGAAGCTTTCTTT. Full variable domain (remainder filled in from reference TRBV29-1 and TRBJ1-1): SAVISQKPSRDICQRGTSLTIQCQVDSQVTMMFWYRQQPGQSLTLIATANQGSEATYESGFVIDKFPISRPNLTFSTLTVSNMSPEDSSIYLCSVGQTRTEAFFGQGTRLTVV.

This clonotype appeared many times. The chain couples TRBV5-1 to TRBJ2-3; D remains unclear. In germline, CDR1 is SGHRS, CDR2 YFSETQ. V lost 0 bases and J 8 bases, leaving 7 bases between the germline ends. This CDR3 has 12 amino acids. As DNA, the CDR3 is TGCGCCAGCAGCTTGGATCCCCCTACGCAGTATTTT. Translation gives CASSLDPPTQYF.

This sequence joins TRBV4-1 and TRBJ2-3, with 7 bases aligning to TRBD2. CDR3 length equals 19 residues. Germline values: CDR1 MGHRA, CDR2 YSYEKL. V lost 6 bases to trimming and J lost 1 base; unmatched junction nucleotides: 19. The CDR3 DNA sequence: TGCGCCAGCAGTTATGGAGCGCGGGAGCGGAGCTGGGGCACAGATACGCAGTATTTT. This gives the protein CASSYGARERSWGTDTQYF.

A few counts support this clonotype. The chain has TRBV3-1 and TRBJ2-7; tentatively, D is TRBD2 (6 bases). Per germline, CDR1 LGHDT and CDR2 YNNKEL (reference sequence). The germline V and J ends were trimmed by 4 bases and 5 bases, with 15 bases remaining between them. The CDR3 runs 14 residues. The CDR3 loop is CASSPPGLKDEQYF. The CDR3 nucleotides are TGTGCCAGCAGCCCACCGGGACTCAAGGACGAGCAGTACTTC.